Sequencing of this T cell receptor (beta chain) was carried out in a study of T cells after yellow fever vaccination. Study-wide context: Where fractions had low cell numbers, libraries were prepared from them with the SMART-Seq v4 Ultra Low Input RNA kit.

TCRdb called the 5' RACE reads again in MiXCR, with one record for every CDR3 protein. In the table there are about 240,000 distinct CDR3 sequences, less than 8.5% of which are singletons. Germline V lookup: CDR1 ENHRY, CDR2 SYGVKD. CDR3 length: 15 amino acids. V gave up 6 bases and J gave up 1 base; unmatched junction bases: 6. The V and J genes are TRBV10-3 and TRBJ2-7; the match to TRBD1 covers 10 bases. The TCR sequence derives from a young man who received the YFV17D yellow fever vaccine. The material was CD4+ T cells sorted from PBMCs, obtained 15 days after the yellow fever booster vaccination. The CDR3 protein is CAISTRTGGSYEQYF. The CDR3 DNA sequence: TGTGCCATCAGCACCCGGACAGGGGGTTCCTACGAGCAGTACTTC.